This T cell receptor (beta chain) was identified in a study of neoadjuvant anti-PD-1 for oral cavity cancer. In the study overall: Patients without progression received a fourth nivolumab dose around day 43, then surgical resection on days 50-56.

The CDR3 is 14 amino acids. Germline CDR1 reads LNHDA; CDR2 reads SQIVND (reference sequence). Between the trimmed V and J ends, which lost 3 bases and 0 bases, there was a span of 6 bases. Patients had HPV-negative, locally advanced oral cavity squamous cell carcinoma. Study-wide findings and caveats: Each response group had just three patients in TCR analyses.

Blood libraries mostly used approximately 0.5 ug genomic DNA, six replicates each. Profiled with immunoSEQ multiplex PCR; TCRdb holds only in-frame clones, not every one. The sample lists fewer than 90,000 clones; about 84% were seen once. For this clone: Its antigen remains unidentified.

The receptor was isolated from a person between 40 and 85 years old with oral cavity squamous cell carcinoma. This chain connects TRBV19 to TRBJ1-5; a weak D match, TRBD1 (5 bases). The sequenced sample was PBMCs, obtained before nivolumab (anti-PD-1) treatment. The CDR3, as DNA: TGTGCCAGTAGTATGACAGATAGCAATCAGCCCCAGCATTTT. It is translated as CASSMTDSNQPQHF.